Below, one T cell receptor (beta chain) is given with its context. The data originate from a study of OX40 agonist ivuxolimab in advanced cancers. The wider study: A diagnosis of hepatocellular carcinoma, melanoma, renal cell or head and neck cancer was present in dose-escalation patients.

The table came from immunoSEQ multiplex PCR; TCRdb's copy has only in-frame clones and leaves some out. The sample lists about 62,000 clones, 85% occurring once. V lost 1 base to trimming and J lost 1 base, with 3 bases between them. Germline CDR1 reads SGHDN; CDR2 reads FVKESK. The CDR3 sequence is 13 residues long. The genes are TRBV14 and TRBJ2-3; no clear D. This clonotype originated in an adult with an advanced solid tumor such as melanoma, head and neck, liver or kidney cancer. The sample here was CD4+ or CD8+ T cells sorted from blood, taken in a trial of the OX40 agonist ivuxolimab. CDR3: CASSQGGTDTQYF. CDR3 nucleotides: TGTGCCAGCAGCCAAGGAGGCACAGATACGCAGTATTTT.